This is a list of T cell receptor beta chains from one sample in a study of blood T cell repertoires in COVID-19. Repertoires were generated with immunoSEQ multiplex PCR, while TCRdb's copy carries only in-frame clones and drops some. The sample holds approximately 250,000 clones, about four fifths seen once. The sequenced material came from peripheral blood. The source of these receptors is a man aged 45-65 years with acute or convalescent COVID-19. Both conserved end residues are part of each CDR3. Each record gives: D gene, clone size, J gene, V gene, CDR3 protein, CDR3 DNA. The D gene is left open where the match is weak. Clone size appears in some rows only: once, few, many, or a class for an expanded clone.

. . TRBJ1-1 TRBV12-3/TRBV12-4 CASNWGGHTEAFF TGTGCCAGCAACTGGGGAGGTCACACTGAAGCTTTCTTT
TRBD1 . TRBJ1-2 TRBV4-1 CASSHPGTGPGYTF TGCGCCAGCAGCCACCCTGGGACAGGGCCCGGCTACACCTTC
TRBD1 . TRBJ1-6 TRBV28 CASSLGTGTNSPLHF TGTGCCAGCAGTTTAGGGACAGGGACCAATTCACCCCTCCACTTT
TRBD2 . TRBJ2-1 TRBV10-2 CASNRLAGGPGDNEQFF TGCGCCAGCAACAGACTAGCGGGAGGGCCTGGGGACAATGAGCAGTTCTTC
TRBD1 few TRBJ2-7 TRBV9 CASSKKGQGLYEQYF TGTGCCAGCAGCAAAAAGGGACAGGGGTTGTACGAGCAGTACTTC
TRBD1 . TRBJ1-5 TRBV7-8 CASSSTGSIQPQHF TGTGCCAGCAGCTCGACAGGGTCTATACAGCCCCAGCATTTT
TRBD2 . TRBJ2-4 TRBV15 CATSREGLAVTAKNIQYF TGTGCCACCAGCAGAGAAGGACTAGCGGTAACCGCCAAAAACATTCAGTACTTC
TRBD1 . TRBJ1-2 TRBV2 CASILRGDRGPDGYTF TGTGCCAGCATCCTACGGGGCGACAGGGGGCCCGATGGCTACACCTTC
TRBD1 . TRBJ1-1 TRBV11-3 CASSPRGQANTEAFF TGTGCCAGCAGCCCCCGCGGACAGGCTAACACTGAAGCTTTCTTT
. . TRBJ2-1 TRBV7-3 CASSRGIYNEQFF TGTGCCAGCAGCCGCGGGATCTACAATGAGCAGTTCTTC
TRBD2 . TRBJ2-1 TRBV7-3 CASSSRLARRNEQFF TGTGCCAGCAGCTCAAGACTAGCCCGAAGGAATGAGCAGTTCTTC
. once TRBJ1-3 TRBV3-1/TRBV3-2 CASSRTEGNTIYF TGTGCCAGCAGCCGGACAGAAGGAAACACCATATATTTT
. . TRBJ2-2 TRBV5-1 CASSLASSGSTGELFF TGCGCCAGCAGCTTGGCCTCTTCAGGGTCGACCGGGGAGCTGTTTTTT
. . TRBJ1-2 TRBV7-9 CASSLGAYGYTF TGTGCCAGCAGCTTAGGCGCTTATGGCTACACCTTC
. . TRBJ2-7 TRBV15 CATSSARLGTYEQYF TGTGCCACCAGCAGCGCTAGACTCGGGACCTACGAGCAGTACTTC
. . TRBJ1-5 TRBV30 CAWAQGSNQPQHF TGTGCCTGGGCACAGGGCTCTAATCAGCCCCAGCATTTT
TRBD2 . TRBJ2-3 TRBV24-1 CATSDRLAGVIDTQYF TGTGCCACCAGTGACAGACTAGCGGGAGTGATAGATACGCAGTATTTT
. . TRBJ2-3 TRBV9 CASSESGSPTDTQYF TGTGCCAGCAGCGAAAGCGGGTCTCCCACAGATACGCAGTATTTT
. . TRBJ1-5 TRBV1 CTTSARWGGNQPQHF TGCACCACATCGGCTAGGTGGGGCGGAAATCAGCCCCAGCATTTT
TRBD1 . TRBJ1-3 TRBV12-3/TRBV12-4 CASRRQGAGTIYF TGTGCCAGCAGACGACAGGGAGCAGGCACCATATATTTT
. . TRBJ2-7 TRBV6-5 CASSRDNLLYEQYF TGTGCCAGCAGCCGGGACAATCTACTCTACGAGCAGTACTTC
TRBD1 few TRBJ2-5 TRBV5-1 CASSPRDRKETQYF TGCGCCAGCAGCCCACGGGACAGAAAAGAGACCCAGTACTTC
. . TRBJ2-7 TRBV27 CASSSTGYFNYEQYF TGTGCCAGCAGTTCAACAGGGTATTTTAACTACGAGCAGTACTTC
. . TRBJ1-5 TRBV18 CASSPPENNQPQHF TGTGCCAGCTCACCACCCGAGAACAATCAGCCCCAGCATTTT
TRBD2 few TRBJ2-3 TRBV11-2 CASSAGLAVFTDTQYF TGTGCCAGCAGCGCGGGACTAGCGGTATTCACAGATACGCAGTATTTT
. . TRBJ1-6 TRBV7-8 CASSSTRNSPLHF TGTGCCAGCAGCAGTACCAGGAATTCACCCCTCCACTTT
. . TRBJ2-7 TRBV9 CASSVRDTYEQYF TGTGCCAGCAGCGTACGAGATACCTACGAGCAGTACTTC
TRBD1 . TRBJ1-3 TRBV5-1 CASSLDADRANTIYF TGCGCCAGCAGCTTGGACGCGGACAGGGCCAACACCATATATTTT
. once TRBJ2-7 TRBV12-3/TRBV12-4 CASSIGSSYEQYF TGTGCCAGCAGTATCGGTAGCTCCTACGAGCAGTACTTC
TRBD1 . TRBJ1-4 TRBV14 CASSFGTGKNEKLFF TGTGCCAGCAGCTTCGGGACAGGGAAGAATGAAAAACTGTTTTTT
TRBD1 . TRBJ2-7 TRBV12-5 CASGPRPGTGGDEQYF TGTGCTAGTGGTCCACGCCCGGGGACAGGGGGTGACGAGCAGTACTTC
TRBD1 . TRBJ2-7 TRBV27 CASSPSTGGYEQYF TGTGCCAGCAGTCCGTCGACAGGGGGCTACGAGCAGTACTTC
. . TRBJ1-5 TRBV30 CAWSVGRGRQPQHF TGTGCCTGGAGTGTTGGCAGGGGAAGACAGCCCCAGCATTTT
TRBD1 . TRBJ1-5 TRBV30 CAWSGQGLRPQHF TGTGCCTGGAGTGGACAGGGCCTGCGGCCCCAGCATTTT
. . TRBJ1-3 TRBV15 CATSRAPGSGNTIYF TGTGCCACCAGCAGAGCTCCAGGCTCTGGAAACACCATATATTTT
TRBD1 . TRBJ1-6 TRBV9 CASSFGQGANSPLHF TGTGCCAGCAGCTTCGGACAGGGGGCAAATTCACCCCTCCACTTT
TRBD2 . TRBJ2-2 TRBV2 CASRGRAMGTGELFF TGTGCCAGCAGGGGGAGGGCCATGGGTACCGGGGAGCTGTTTTTT
TRBD2 . TRBJ2-7 TRBV6-6 CASSSSSGSYEQYF TGTGCCAGCAGTTCCTCTAGCGGATCCTACGAGCAGTACTTC
. . TRBJ1-2 TRBV7-2 CASSLGRGDYGYTF TGTGCCAGCAGCTTAGGCAGGGGAGACTATGGCTACACCTTC
TRBD2 few TRBJ2-1 TRBV12-5 CASDPSGSLFDEQFF TGTGCTAGTGACCCTAGCGGGAGTCTTTTCGATGAGCAGTTCTTC
TRBD1 . TRBJ2-2 TRBV4-2 CASSPGQASGELFF TGTGCCAGCAGCCCTGGACAGGCGAGCGGGGAGCTGTTTTTT
. . TRBJ2-3 TRBV19 CASSIGGSTDTQYF TGTGCCAGTAGTATTGGGGGGAGCACAGATACGCAGTATTTT
. . TRBJ2-5 TRBV24-1 CATSDSSGSGETQYF TGTGCCACCAGTGATTCCTCAGGGTCAGGCGAGACCCAGTACTTC
TRBD1 . TRBJ1-1 TRBV5-1 CASRDRGWAFF TGCGCCAGCAGAGACAGGGGGTGGGCTTTCTTT
TRBD2 . TRBJ2-1 TRBV7-3 CASSLMASGASYNEQFF TGTGCCAGCAGCTTAATGGCTAGCGGGGCATCCTACAATGAGCAGTTCTTC
. few TRBJ1-6 TRBV5-1 CASSPVGAGEYSPLHF TGCGCCAGCAGCCCAGTGGGGGCGGGGGAATACTCACCCCTCCACTTT
TRBD1 . TRBJ2-4 TRBV5-1 CASSLGTGGWMGKNIQYF TGCGCCAGCAGCTTGGGGACAGGGGGCTGGATGGGCAAAAACATTCAGTACTTC
. few TRBJ2-7 TRBV30 CARLSTGSILYF TGTGCTCGGTTATCCACAGGGTCAATCCTTTACTTC
. . TRBJ2-2 TRBV12-3/TRBV12-4 CASSLVRTGELFF TGTGCCAGCAGTTTAGTCCGCACCGGGGAGCTGTTTTTT
TRBD1 . TRBJ1-2 TRBV7-6 CASSIGQGAYYGYTF TGTGCCAGCAGCATCGGACAGGGGGCTTATTATGGCTACACCTTC
TRBD1 . TRBJ2-1 TRBV6-1 CASSDRQGAYNEQFF TGTGCCAGCAGTGATCGACAGGGGGCCTACAATGAGCAGTTCTTC
. few TRBJ1-6 TRBV9 CASSVGGHRNSPLHF TGTGCCAGCAGCGTAGGGGGACATCGTAATTCACCCCTCCACTTT
TRBD1 . TRBJ1-1 TRBV13 CASSQTGIEPNAEAFF TGTGCCAGCAGCCAGACAGGGATCGAACCGAACGCTGAAGCTTTCTTT
TRBD1 . TRBJ2-7 TRBV7-9 CASSRTGQGIHEQYF TGTGCCAGCAGCCGCACGGGACAGGGTATCCACGAGCAGTACTTC
. . TRBJ1-1 TRBV12-3/TRBV12-4 CASSRDLNTEAFF TGTGCCAGCAGCCGAGATCTGAACACTGAAGCTTTCTTT